This section outlines one T cell receptor (beta chain) sequence together with its context. The data originate from a study of blood T cell repertoires in COVID-19. Study background: Sites across the United States, Italy and Spain contributed samples from acute and convalescent COVID-19. The cDNA or gDNA used as material had been derived from T cells, B-cell-depleted T cells, or PBMCs.

Authors' methods: Counts of nucleated cells, estimated from reference gene primer amplification, were obtained. This table comes from immunoSEQ multiplex PCR, and its TCRdb copy is limited to in-frame clones, with some not included. V and J calls and clone size are those listed in that table; D and trimming were worked out from the DNA. The table has 120,000 or so clones, approximately 77% seen once. CDR3 length: 17 amino acids. J was trimmed by 6 bases and V by 5 bases; bases with no gene match: 10. Germline assignment: CDR1 SGHTA and CDR2 FQGTGA. Sequencing was done on a sample of peripheral blood. The TCR comes from a human donor in a cohort sampled during active COVID-19. The J gene is TRBJ2-1, the V gene TRBV7-3; 13 nucleotides match TRBD2. The CDR3 spells CASSKTSGGPLANEQFF. CDR3 DNA: TGTGCCAGCAGCAAGACTAGCGGGGGGCCTTTGGCCAATGAGCAGTTCTTC.